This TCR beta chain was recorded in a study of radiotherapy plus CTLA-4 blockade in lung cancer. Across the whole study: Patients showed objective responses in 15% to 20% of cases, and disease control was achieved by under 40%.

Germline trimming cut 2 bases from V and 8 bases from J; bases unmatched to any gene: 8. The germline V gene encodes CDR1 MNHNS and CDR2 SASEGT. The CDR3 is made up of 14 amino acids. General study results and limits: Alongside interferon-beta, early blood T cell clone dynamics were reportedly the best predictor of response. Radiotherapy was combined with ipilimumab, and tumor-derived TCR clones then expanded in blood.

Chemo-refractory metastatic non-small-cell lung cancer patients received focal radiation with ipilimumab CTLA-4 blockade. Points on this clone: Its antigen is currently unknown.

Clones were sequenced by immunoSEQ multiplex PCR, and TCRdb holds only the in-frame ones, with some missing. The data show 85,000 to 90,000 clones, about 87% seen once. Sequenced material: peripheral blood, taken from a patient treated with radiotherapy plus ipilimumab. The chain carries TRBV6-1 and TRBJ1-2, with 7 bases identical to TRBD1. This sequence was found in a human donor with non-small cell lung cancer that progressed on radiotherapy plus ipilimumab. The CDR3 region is CASSERQTGRGYTF. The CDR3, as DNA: TGTGCCAGCAGTGAACGACAGACAGGGCGCGGCTACACCTTC.